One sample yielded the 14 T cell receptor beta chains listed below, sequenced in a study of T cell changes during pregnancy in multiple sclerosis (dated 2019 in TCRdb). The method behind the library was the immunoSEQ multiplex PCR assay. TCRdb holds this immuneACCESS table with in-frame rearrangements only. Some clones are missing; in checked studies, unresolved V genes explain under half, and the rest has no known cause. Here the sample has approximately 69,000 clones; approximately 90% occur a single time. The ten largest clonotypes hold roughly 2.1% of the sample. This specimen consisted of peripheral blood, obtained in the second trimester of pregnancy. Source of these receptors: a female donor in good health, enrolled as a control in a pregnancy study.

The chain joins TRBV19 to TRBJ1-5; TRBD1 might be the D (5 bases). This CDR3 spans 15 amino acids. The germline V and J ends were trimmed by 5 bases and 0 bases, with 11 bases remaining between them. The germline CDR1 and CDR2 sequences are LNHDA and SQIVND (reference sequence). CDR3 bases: TGTGCCAGTAGTGTGGGGACTTATAGCAATCAGCCCCAGCATTTT. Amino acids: CASSVGTYSNQPQHF.

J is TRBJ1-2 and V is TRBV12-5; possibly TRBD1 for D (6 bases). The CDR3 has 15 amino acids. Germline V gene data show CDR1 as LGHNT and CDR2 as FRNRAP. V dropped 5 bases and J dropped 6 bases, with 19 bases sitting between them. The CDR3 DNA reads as TGTGCTAGTGGTCCCCTTACAGGGTCGGGAAATGGCTACACCTTC. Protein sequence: CASGPLTGSGNGYTF.

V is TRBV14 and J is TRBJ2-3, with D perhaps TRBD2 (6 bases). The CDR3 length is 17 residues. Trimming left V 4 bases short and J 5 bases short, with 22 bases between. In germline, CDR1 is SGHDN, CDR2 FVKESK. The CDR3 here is CASSLDGTPKRGDTQYF. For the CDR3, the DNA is TGTGCCAGCAGCCTAGACGGGACTCCTAAAAGAGGAGATACGCAGTATTTT.

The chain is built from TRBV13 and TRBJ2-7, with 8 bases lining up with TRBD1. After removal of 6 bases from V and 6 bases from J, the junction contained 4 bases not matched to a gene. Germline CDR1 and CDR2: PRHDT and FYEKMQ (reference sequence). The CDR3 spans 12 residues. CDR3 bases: TGTGCCAGCAGTTACGACAGGGGCGAGCAGTACTTC. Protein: CASSYDRGEQYF.

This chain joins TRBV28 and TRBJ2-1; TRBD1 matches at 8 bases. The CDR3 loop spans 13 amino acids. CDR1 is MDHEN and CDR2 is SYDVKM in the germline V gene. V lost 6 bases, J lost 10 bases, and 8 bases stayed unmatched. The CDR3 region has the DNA TGTGCCAGCAGCCCCGGACAGGGATGGGAGCAGTTCTTC. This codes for CASSPGQGWEQFF.

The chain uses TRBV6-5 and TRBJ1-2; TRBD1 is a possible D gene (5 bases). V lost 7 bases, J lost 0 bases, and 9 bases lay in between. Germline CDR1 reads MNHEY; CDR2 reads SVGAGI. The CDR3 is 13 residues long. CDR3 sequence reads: CASTKTANYGYTF. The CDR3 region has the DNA TGTGCCAGCACCAAGACAGCTAACTATGGCTACACCTTC.

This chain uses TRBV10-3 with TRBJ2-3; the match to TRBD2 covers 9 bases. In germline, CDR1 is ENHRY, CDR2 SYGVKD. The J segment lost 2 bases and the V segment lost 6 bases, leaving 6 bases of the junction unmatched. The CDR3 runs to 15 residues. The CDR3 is CAIRPIAGDTDTQYF. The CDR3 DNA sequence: TGTGCCATCAGGCCTATAGCGGGGGACACAGATACGCAGTATTTT.

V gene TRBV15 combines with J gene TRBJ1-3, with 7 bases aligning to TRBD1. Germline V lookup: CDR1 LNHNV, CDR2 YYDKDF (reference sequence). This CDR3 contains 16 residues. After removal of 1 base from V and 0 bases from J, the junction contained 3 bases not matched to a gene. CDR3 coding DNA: TGTGCCACCAGCAGAGCAGGGGGACCCTCTGGAAACACCATATATTTT. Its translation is CATSRAGGPSGNTIYF.

The CDR3 coding sequence is TGCGCCAGCAGCCAATCAACGGGGGGGCGCCGGGATGGCTACACCTTC. Translated: CASSQSTGGRRDGYTF. The chain employs TRBV4-3 and TRBJ1-2, with D perhaps TRBD1 (6 bases). This CDR3 has 16 amino acids. Looked up from germline, CDR1 is LGHNA and CDR2 is YSLEER. V was pared by 2 bases and J by 6 bases, with 19 bases between.

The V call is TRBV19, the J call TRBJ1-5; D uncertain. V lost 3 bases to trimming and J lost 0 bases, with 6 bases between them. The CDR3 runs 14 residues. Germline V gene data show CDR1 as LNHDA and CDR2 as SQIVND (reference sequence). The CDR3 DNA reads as TGTGCCAGTAGTATCTTTTCTAGCAATCAGCCCCAGCATTTT. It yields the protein CASSIFSSNQPQHF.

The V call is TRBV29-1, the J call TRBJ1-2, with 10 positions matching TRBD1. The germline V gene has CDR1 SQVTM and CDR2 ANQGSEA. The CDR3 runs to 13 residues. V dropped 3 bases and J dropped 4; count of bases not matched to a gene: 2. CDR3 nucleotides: TGCAGCGTTGAGACAGGGGGCACCTATGGCTACACCTTC. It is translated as CSVETGGTYGYTF.

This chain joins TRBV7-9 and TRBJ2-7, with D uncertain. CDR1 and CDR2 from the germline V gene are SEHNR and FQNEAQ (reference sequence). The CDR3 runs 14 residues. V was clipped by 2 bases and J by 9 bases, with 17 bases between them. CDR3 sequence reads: CASSLPGTPAPQYF. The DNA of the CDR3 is TGTGCCAGCAGCTTACCAGGAACCCCCGCGCCGCAGTACTTC. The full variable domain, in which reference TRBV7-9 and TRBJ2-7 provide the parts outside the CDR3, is DTGVSQNPRHKITKRGQNVTFRCDPISEHNRLYWYRQTLGQGPEFLTYFQNEAQLEKSRLLSDRFSAERPKGSFSTLEIQRTEQGDSAMYLCASSLPGTPAPQYFGPGTRLTVT.

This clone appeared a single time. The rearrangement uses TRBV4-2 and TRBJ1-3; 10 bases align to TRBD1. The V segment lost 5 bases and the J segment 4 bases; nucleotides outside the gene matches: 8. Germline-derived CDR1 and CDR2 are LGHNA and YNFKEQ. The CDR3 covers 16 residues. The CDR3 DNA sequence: TGTGCCAGCAGCTCAGGACAGGGGGGACTCGGAAACACCATATATTTT. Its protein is CASSSGQGGLGNTIYF.

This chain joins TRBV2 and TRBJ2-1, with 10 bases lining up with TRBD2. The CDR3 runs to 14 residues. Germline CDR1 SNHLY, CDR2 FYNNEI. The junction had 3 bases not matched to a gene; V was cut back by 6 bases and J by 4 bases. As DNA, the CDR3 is TGTGCCAGCAGGAGCGGGGGGGTATACAATGAGCAGTTCTTC. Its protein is CASRSGGVYNEQFF. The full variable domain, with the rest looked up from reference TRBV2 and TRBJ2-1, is EPEVTQTPSHQVTQMGQEVILRCVPISNHLYFYWYRQILGQKVEFLVSFYNNEISEKSEIFDDQFSVERPDGSNFTLKIRSTKLEDSAMYFCASRSGGVYNEQFFGPGTRLTVL.